These T cell receptor beta chains were read from a single sample in a study of blood T cell repertoires in COVID-19. TCRdb's table, derived via immunoSEQ multiplex PCR, lists solely in-frame clones and lacks some. The table has 60,000 to 90,000 clones, around 80% seen once. Sequenced sample: peripheral blood. The receptors stem from a man aged 55 to 70 with active or convalescent COVID-19. Each CDR3 is given with its conserved first and last residue.

CDR3aa: CASSLARRASGNRETQYF
v_gene: TRBV7-9
len: 18

CDR3aa: CASSLGGREGTEAFF
v_gene: TRBV11-2
len: 15

CDR3aa: CASSRDRGFLGYTF
v_gene: TRBV19
len: 14

CDR3aa: CASRGVQARIYGYTF
v_gene: TRBV19
len: 15

CDR3aa: CASSLFLGTPEQYNEQFF
v_gene: TRBV7-2
len: 18

CDR3aa: CASSLDPNPSNEQFF
v_gene: TRBV5-4
len: 15

CDR3aa: CSARGGQGNTGELFF
v_gene: TRBV29-1
len: 15

CDR3aa: CASSPERRETQYF
v_gene: TRBV6-5
len: 13

CDR3aa: CASSLSPGAGGYTF
v_gene: TRBV7-9
len: 14

CDR3aa: CASSGSGGRSYNEQFF
v_gene: TRBV4-1
len: 16

CDR3aa: CASSYFGGPYEQYF
v_gene: TRBV6-2/TRBV6-3
len: 14